What follows are 21 T cell receptor beta chains derived from one specimen sequenced in a study of Ad26.COV2.S vaccination and SARS-CoV-2 variants. Regarding treatment: some 20 received Ad26.COV2.S at low or high dose, single or two shots; a few received placebo; per-sample allocation not given. Samples analyzed were those drawn on day 63 after the first vaccine or placebo injection. Clones were read by immunoSEQ multiplex PCR, and TCRdb kept only the in-frame ones, dropping some. The sample gives 300,000 to 350,000 clones, about nine tenths of which show up once; around 5% is in the top ten. Sequenced here: peripheral blood, sampled in a trial of Ad26.COV2.S vaccine versus placebo. The receptors derive from a person aged 18-60 years who received the Ad26.COV2.S COVID-19 vaccine or a placebo.

This rearrangement joins TRBV27 to TRBJ1-6; 7 bases agree with TRBD1. This CDR3 is built from 16 residues. Losses at the gene ends were 4 bases for V and 1 base for J; bases not matched to a gene: 4. Germline CDR1 is MNHEY and CDR2 is SMNVEV (reference sequence). The CDR3 region is CASSSSTGSYNSPLHF. CDR3 sequence (DNA): TGTGCCAGCAGTTCGTCGACAGGGTCCTATAATTCACCCCTCCACTTT.

J is TRBJ1-5 and V is TRBV3-1 (or the pseudogene TRBV3-2); D is perhaps TRBD1 (5 bases). Germline lookup yields CDR1 LGHDT and CDR2 YNNKEL (reference sequence). The CDR3 has 14 amino acids. V lost 1 base and J 6 bases, leaving 10 bases between the germline ends. CDR3 loop: CASSQGGVGQPQHF. CDR3 bases: TGTGCCAGCAGCCAAGGGGGCGTGGGTCAGCCCCAGCATTTT.

The chain combines TRBV15 with TRBJ1-1; D not certain. CDR1 is LNHNV, CDR2 YYDKDF, per germline (reference sequence). There are 13 residues in the CDR3. The V and J ends lost 1 base and 5 bases respectively, with 8 bases between them. CDR3 in DNA: TGTGCCACCAGCAGAGTTTCACCGACTGAAGCTTTCTTT. Translation: CATSRVSPTEAFF. Supplemented by reference TRBV15 and TRBJ1-1, the full variable domain reads DAMVIQNPRYQVTQFGKPVTLSCSQTLNHNVMYWYQQKSSQAPKLLFHYYDKDFNNEADTPDNFQSRRPNTSFCFLDIRSPGLGDTAMYLCATSRVSPTEAFFGQGTRLTVV.

The chain links TRBV5-1 to TRBJ2-3; 7 positions agree with TRBD1. The CDR3 sequence is 14 residues long. The V segment lost 2 bases and the J segment 6 bases; nucleotides outside the gene matches: 6. Germline V lookup: CDR1 SGHRS, CDR2 YFSETQ. CDR3 coding DNA: TGCGCCAGCAGCTTATGGACAGGCCGGGATACGCAGTATTTT. Protein: CASSLWTGRDTQYF. Supplemented by reference TRBV5-1 and TRBJ2-3, the full variable domain reads KAGVTQTPRYLIKTRGQQVTLSCSPISGHRSVSWYQQTPGQGLQFLFEYFSETQRNKGNFPGRFSGRQFSNSRSEMNVSTLELGDSALYLCASSLWTGRDTQYFGPGTRLTVL.

The chain links TRBV15 to TRBJ2-5, with 9 bases identical to TRBD2. The V and J ends lost 3 bases and 4 bases, in that order; junction bases with no gene match: 6. CDR3 length: 15 amino acids. CDR1 and CDR2 (germline): LNHNV, YYDKDF (reference sequence). Written as DNA, the CDR3 is TGTGCCACCAGCAGTTTAGCGGGGGCTCTAGAGACCCAGTACTTC. Translating gives CATSSLAGALETQYF.

The J gene is TRBJ2-3, the V gene TRBV6-1; no clear D. V was pared by 2 bases and J by 2 bases, with 14 bases between. The CDR3 consists of 16 residues. Germline loops: CDR1 MNHNS, CDR2 SASEGT. Here the CDR3 DNA reads TGTGCCAGCAGTGAAAGGGTAGTACTTATCACAGATACGCAGTATTTT. Protein: CASSERVVLITDTQYF.

V and J are TRBV2 and TRBJ1-1; 8 bases are shared with TRBD1. This CDR3 region has 15 residues. CDR1 is SNHLY, CDR2 FYNNEI, per germline. V gave up 6 bases and J gave up 4 bases; unmatched junction bases: 10. The DNA of the CDR3 is TGTGCCAGCAGAGTAATACAGGGGGTCAGCACTGAAGCTTTCTTT. Protein sequence: CASRVIQGVSTEAFF.

The gene calls are TRBV7-9 and TRBJ2-2, with 7 bases identical to TRBD2. The CDR3 has 13 amino acids. Trimming removed 4 bases from V and 5 bases from J; junction bases left unmatched: 1. Germline CDR1 SEHNR, CDR2 FQNEAQ (reference sequence). In DNA form, the CDR3 reads TGTGCCAGCAGCTCCGGGGGGACCGGGGAGCTGTTTTTT. This sequence encodes CASSSGGTGELFF. Complete variable domain (other parts from reference TRBV7-9 and TRBJ2-2): DTGVSQNPRHKITKRGQNVTFRCDPISEHNRLYWYRQTLGQGPEFLTYFQNEAQLEKSRLLSDRFSAERPKGSFSTLEIQRTEQGDSAMYLCASSSGGTGELFFGEGSRLTVL.

V is TRBV10-3 and J is TRBJ1-2; unclear D gene. CDR3 length: 13 residues. The V gene lost 4 bases and the J gene lost 0 bases, with 6 bases spanning the gap. Germline-derived CDR1 and CDR2 are ENHRY and SYGVKD. The CDR3 here is CAISAQPNYGYTF. The CDR3 bases are TGTGCCATCAGTGCCCAACCTAACTATGGCTACACCTTC.

V and J are TRBV27 and TRBJ1-1; D may be TRBD1 (5 bases). Germline V gives CDR1 MNHEY, CDR2 SMNVEV (reference sequence). V was trimmed by 5 bases and J by 1 base, leaving 14 bases between them. The CDR3 is 15 residues long. In nucleotides, the CDR3 is TGTGCCAGCAGTGATGGGGCGTGGGGGAACACTGAAGCTTTCTTT. This encodes CASSDGAWGNTEAFF.

The chain carries TRBV19 and TRBJ2-1; unclear D gene. CDR1 and CDR2 (germline): LNHDA, SQIVND (reference sequence). V lost 3 bases and J lost 5, with 5 bases in between. This CDR3 is built from 12 residues. The CDR3 sequence is CASSMADNEQFF. DNA of the CDR3: TGTGCCAGTAGTATGGCCGACAATGAGCAGTTCTTC.

The chain links TRBV4-1 to TRBJ2-5, with TRBD2 as a possible D gene (5 bases). Germline V gene sequence: CDR1 MGHRA, CDR2 YSYEKL. V was trimmed by 4 bases and J by 5 bases, leaving 23 bases between them. CDR3 length: 17 amino acids. CDR3 DNA sequence: TGCGCCAGCAGCCTAGGGTACCCAGCGGCTCGAGGGGAGACCCAGTACTTC. Residues: CASSLGYPAARGETQYF.

This clone was recorded only once. This chain connects TRBV7-9 to TRBJ2-1; 11 nucleotides align to TRBD2. This CDR3 has 16 residues. Germline V gives CDR1 SEHNR, CDR2 FQNEAQ (reference sequence). The V segment lost 5 bases and the J segment 7 bases; nucleotides outside the gene matches: 10. CDR3 in amino acids: CASSTGLAGAGNEQFF. The DNA of the CDR3 is TGTGCCAGCAGCACCGGACTAGCGGGTGCCGGAAATGAGCAGTTCTTC.

J is TRBJ2-1 and V is TRBV5-4; TRBD2 matches 12 bases. The CDR3 covers 18 residues. The V gene end was trimmed by 7 bases and the J gene end by 2 bases; junction bases not matched to a gene: 13. Germline CDR1 is SGHNT and CDR2 is YYREEE (reference sequence). Written as DNA, the CDR3 is TGTGCCAGCGGGATGGGACTAGCGGGTCGAGGGGCCTACAATGAGCAGTTCTTC. This encodes CASGMGLAGRGAYNEQFF.

This chain links TRBV7-9 with TRBJ2-1; D call uncertain. The CDR3 runs 13 residues. Trimming shortened V by 11 bases and J by 4 bases, and 15 bases separated the two germline ends. CDR1 and CDR2 (germline): SEHNR, FQNEAQ (reference sequence). The CDR3 loop reads CAGNIIPYNEQFF. The CDR3 DNA sequence: TGTGCCGGAAATATTATACCGTACAATGAGCAGTTCTTC.

This rearrangement joins TRBV19 to TRBJ1-5; D is unclear. The CDR3 runs to 15 residues. Trimming removed 7 bases from V and 0 bases from J, with 13 bases in between. The V gene's germline CDR1 is LNHDA and CDR2 SQIVND (reference sequence). The CDR3 here is CASKKLWGSNQPQHF. The CDR3 DNA reads as TGTGCCAGTAAGAAGCTTTGGGGTAGCAATCAGCCCCAGCATTTT.

The chain has TRBV6-5 and TRBJ2-1; D is perhaps TRBD1 (5 bases). This CDR3 contains 12 residues. The ends were cut back, 8 bases at V and 6 bases at J, with 11 bases in the middle. Germline-derived CDR1 and CDR2 are MNHEY and SVGAGI. The CDR3 reads CASSGQSNEQFF. The CDR3 DNA sequence: TGTGCCAGCTCTGGACAATCCAATGAGCAGTTCTTC.

The rearrangement joins TRBV28 to TRBJ1-5; no clear D gene. The CDR3 is 15 residues long. The germline gives CDR1 MDHEN, CDR2 SYDVKM. The V and J ends lost 7 bases and 0 bases respectively, with 13 bases between them. The DNA of the CDR3 is TGTGCCAGCATGAACCTATTCTATAGCAATCAGCCCCAGCATTTT. It yields the protein CASMNLFYSNQPQHF.

This rearrangement joins TRBV5-4 to TRBJ2-7; 7 bases line up with TRBD1. The CDR3 has 13 amino acids. Germline assignment: CDR1 SGHNT and CDR2 YYREEE (reference sequence). The trim removed 4 bases at V and 3 bases at J, leaving 4 bases unmatched. The CDR3 DNA sequence: TGTGCCAGCAGCGGAGACAGGGACTACGAGCAGTACTTC. Protein sequence: CASSGDRDYEQYF.

This sequence joins TRBV10-3 and TRBJ2-1; 7 nucleotides line up with TRBD1. Germline lookup yields CDR1 ENHRY and CDR2 SYGVKD. This CDR3 is built from 14 residues. Trimming cost V 8 bases and J 4 bases; bases outside gene matches: 8. This chain's CDR3 is CAIRQGQDYNEQFF. In DNA, the CDR3 is TGTGCCATCCGCCAAGGACAGGATTACAATGAGCAGTTCTTC.

This chain connects TRBV5-4 to TRBJ2-7; D is unclear. Trimming took 0 bases from V and 1 from J, leaving 5 bases between them. CDR1 is SGHNT, CDR2 YYREEE, per germline (reference sequence). This CDR3 comprises 13 residues. The CDR3 sequence: CASSLGQSYEQYV. The CDR3 DNA is TGTGCCAGCAGCTTGGGCCAGTCCTACGAGCAGTACGTC.